The 8 T cell receptor beta chains listed next were all sequenced from one sample in a study of OX40 agonist ivuxolimab in advanced cancers. Measured with immunoSEQ multiplex PCR; TCRdb has only the in-frame clones, and not every one. The sample carries over 20,000 clones, roughly 80% recorded once. The sequencing used CD4+ or CD8+ T cells sorted from blood, collected in a trial of the OX40 agonist ivuxolimab. The receptors come from an adult with an advanced solid tumor such as melanoma, head and neck, liver or kidney cancer.

This clone was recorded once. This chain joins TRBV7-8 and TRBJ2-7; D not certain. The length of the CDR3 is 15 residues. Germline values: CDR1 SGHVS, CDR2 FQNEAQ. Trimming took off 0 bases at V and 4 bases at J, with 13 bases between the two ends. This CDR3 reads CASSLAYGPWYEQYF. Written as DNA, the CDR3 is TGTGCCAGCAGCTTAGCTTACGGCCCTTGGTACGAGCAGTACTTC.

The chain is built from TRBV7-9 and TRBJ1-1; D is ambiguous. The CDR3 spans 15 residues. Germline assignment: CDR1 SEHNR and CDR2 FQNEAQ (reference sequence). Trimming cost V 1 base and J 1 base, with 10 bases left between them. The CDR3, as DNA: TGTGCCAGCAGCTTAGTTTCCCGGGCGAACACTGAAGCTTTCTTT. Protein sequence: CASSLVSRANTEAFF.

This clone appeared a single time. V usage is TRBV11-2 and J usage is TRBJ2-5; 9 nucleotides line up with TRBD2. V dropped 0 bases and J dropped 3; count of bases not matched to a gene: 2. Germline V CDR1 and CDR2: SGHAT, FQNNGV. The CDR3 runs to 15 residues. The CDR3: CASSLEAGGKETQYF. CDR3 in DNA: TGTGCCAGCAGCTTAGAGGCGGGAGGGAAAGAGACCCAGTACTTC.

This clone is medium-sized in the sample. The chain joins TRBV11-2 to TRBJ2-7; possibly TRBD1 or TRBD2 for D (5 bases each). CDR1 is SGHAT, CDR2 FQNNGV, per germline. The CDR3 is 12 residues long. The V end lost 9 bases, the J end lost 2 bases, and 11 bases lay between the germline ends. CDR3 in DNA: TGTGCCAGGGGACCTCTCCCCTACGAGCAGTACTTC. Protein sequence: CARGPLPYEQYF.

This clone was counted a few times. The genes are TRBV10-2 and TRBJ2-2; 7 bases are a match to TRBD2. The V gene end was trimmed by 3 bases and the J gene end by 3 bases; junction bases not matched to a gene: 4. The CDR3 extends over 15 amino acids. Germline V CDR1 and CDR2: WSHSY, SAAADI. In nucleotides, the CDR3 is TGCGCCAGCAGTGACCTAGCGGAGTACACCGGGGAGCTGTTTTTT. Translation: CASSDLAEYTGELFF.

The V and J genes are TRBV19 and TRBJ2-7, with D possibly matching TRBD2 (5 bases). The germline V and J ends were trimmed by 6 bases and 5 bases, with 20 bases remaining between them. Germline CDR1 and CDR2: LNHDA and SQIVND (reference sequence). CDR3 length equals 15 residues. The CDR3 DNA follows: TGTGCCAGTAGCTGGAGGCTACGGGGAGCGGACGAGCAGTACTTC. This sequence encodes CASSWRLRGADEQYF.

The CDR3 loop is CASSNLRDRAETQYF. The CDR3 coding sequence is TGCGCCAGCAGCAATCTTCGGGACAGGGCAGAGACCCAGTACTTC. The V call is TRBV4-1, the J call TRBJ2-5; TRBD1 aligns across 9 bases. V shed 5 bases, J shed 4 bases, and the junction held 8 bases outside the gene matches. Germline lookup yields CDR1 MGHRA and CDR2 YSYEKL. This CDR3 has 15 amino acids.

The chain couples TRBV7-2 to TRBJ2-3; D remains ambiguous. V shed 1 base and J shed 0 bases, with 8 bases lying between them. CDR3 size: 15 residues. Germline CDR1 is SGHTA and CDR2 is FQGNSA. CDR3 sequence: CASSLVGSSTDTQYF. As DNA, the CDR3 is TGTGCCAGCAGCTTAGTAGGTTCTAGCACAGATACGCAGTATTTT.